The present T cell receptor (beta chain) was sequenced within a study of T cells after posttransplantation cyclophosphamide. Whole-study findings and limits: Donor CD8+ memory clones often dominated recipient blood repertoires at later times.

This table comes from immunoSEQ multiplex PCR, and its TCRdb copy is limited to in-frame clones, with some not included. The sample has some 10,000 clones, roughly 80% seen once. Cyclophosphamide on days +3 and +4 followed busulfan-fludarabine conditioning and a marrow graft. Germline CDR1 reads SGHNT; CDR2 reads YYREEE (reference sequence). The CDR3 runs to 15 residues. V trimming: 4 bases; J trimming: 3 bases; junction bases outside the gene matches: 7. With respect to this clone: Its antigen is not identified.

The rearrangement joins TRBV5-4 to TRBJ2-3; 8 positions match TRBD2. Sequenced here: PBMCs, sampled roughly 2,000 days after allogeneic stem cell transplant with posttransplant cyclophosphamide. The receptor was isolated from a female patient aged 50-60 years who received an allogeneic stem cell transplant from a related donor, was CMV-positive, and had no GVHD. Certain T cells may be donor cells from the graft. The CDR3 protein is CASSPFVAGTDTQYF. DNA of the CDR3: TGTGCCAGCAGCCCCTTTGTAGCGGGAACAGATACGCAGTATTTT.